The T cell receptor (beta chain) under discussion was sequenced for a study of cytomegalovirus exposure and HLA in healthy donors. Study-wide points: Presence/absence results assume similar sequencing depth per donor, which may not hold. Fewer N-insertions than the roughly 650-donor mean were reportedly shown by an Asian-associated ancestry cluster in a later analysis.

As for the donors, each was a healthy bone marrow donor. CDR1 SQVTM and CDR2 ANQGSEA come from the germline V gene. The V and J ends lost 4 bases and 3 bases respectively, with 16 bases between them. The CDR3 has 14 residues. With 60 Vbeta and 13 Jbeta primers, the PCR was carried out. Repertoires were generated with immunoSEQ multiplex PCR, while TCRdb's copy carries only in-frame clones and drops some. The sample has roughly 150,000 clones; roughly 77% are singletons. This clone has just a few counts. Its antigen is not identified. The chain has TRBV29-1 and TRBJ2-7, with D possibly matching TRBD1 (6 bases). The receptor's source is a man aged 45-65 years in good health and CMV-seropositive. Sequencing used PBMCs. The CDR3 DNA follows: TGCAGCGTTGTCACCGGGAAGGGGGTCTACGAGCAGTACTTC. Protein sequence: CSVVTGKGVYEQYF.